The sample holds one count of the clone carrying this T cell receptor beta chain. Germline lookup yields CDR1 SGHTA and CDR2 FQGNSA. This CDR3 comprises 14 residues. V gave up 2 bases and J gave up 9 bases; unmatched junction bases: 7. Time point described: recipient sample about 28 days before transplant, after cytoreduction. Assay: immunoSEQ multiplex PCR; the TCRdb copy retains only in-frame clones and omits some. Among about 36,000 clones listed, 85% to 95% were seen once. The data were taken from a study of T cell clonotyping in hematopoietic cell transplantation. The sequences come from peripheral blood mononuclear cells, collected before stem cell transplant. This rearrangement joins TRBV7-2 to TRBJ1-5, with TRBD1 matching 7 bases. This clonotype was sampled from a man aged 40-50 years with chronic myeloid leukemia. Some clones in this sample may be carry-over from other donors' samples. The DNA for the CDR3 is TGTGCCAGCAGCTTATACGGGACAGTGGGGCCCCAGCATTTT. Protein sequence: CASSLYGTVGPQHF.